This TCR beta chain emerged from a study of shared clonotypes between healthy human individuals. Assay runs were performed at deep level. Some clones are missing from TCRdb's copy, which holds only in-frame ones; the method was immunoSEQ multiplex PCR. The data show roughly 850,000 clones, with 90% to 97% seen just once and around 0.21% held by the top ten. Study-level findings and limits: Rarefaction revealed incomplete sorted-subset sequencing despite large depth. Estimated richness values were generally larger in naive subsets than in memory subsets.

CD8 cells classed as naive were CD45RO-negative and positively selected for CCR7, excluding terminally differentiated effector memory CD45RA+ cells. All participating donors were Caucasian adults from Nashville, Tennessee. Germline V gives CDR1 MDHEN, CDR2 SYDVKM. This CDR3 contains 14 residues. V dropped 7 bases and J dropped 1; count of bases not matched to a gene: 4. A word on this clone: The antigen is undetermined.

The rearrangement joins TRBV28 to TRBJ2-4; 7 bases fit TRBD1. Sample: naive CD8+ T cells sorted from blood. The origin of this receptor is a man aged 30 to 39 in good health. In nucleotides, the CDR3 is TGTGCCAGCATTAACAGGGGTGCCAAAAACATTCAGTACTTC. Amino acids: CASINRGAKNIQYF. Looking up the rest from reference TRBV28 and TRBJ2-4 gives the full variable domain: DVKVTQSSRYLVKRTGEKVFLECVQDMDHENMFWYRQDPGLGLRLIYFSYDVKMKEKGDIPEGYSVSREKKERFSLILESASTNQTSMYLCASINRGAKNIQYFGAGTRLSVL.